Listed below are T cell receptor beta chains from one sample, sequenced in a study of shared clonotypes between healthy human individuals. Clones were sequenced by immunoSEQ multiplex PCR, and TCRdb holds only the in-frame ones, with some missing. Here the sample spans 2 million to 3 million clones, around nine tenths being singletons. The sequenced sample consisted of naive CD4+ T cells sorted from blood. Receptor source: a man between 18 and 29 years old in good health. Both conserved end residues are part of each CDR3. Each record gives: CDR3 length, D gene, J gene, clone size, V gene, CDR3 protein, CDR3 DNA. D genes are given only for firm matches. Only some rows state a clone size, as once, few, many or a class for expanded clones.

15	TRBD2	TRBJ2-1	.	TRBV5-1	CASSISGGAGNEQFF	TGCGCCAGCAGCATTAGCGGGGGGGCTGGAAATGAGCAGTTCTTC
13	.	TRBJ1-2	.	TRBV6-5	CASSLVLNYGYTF	TGTGCCAGCAGTTTGGTTCTTAACTATGGCTACACCTTC
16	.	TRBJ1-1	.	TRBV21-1	CASSKEGSGGRTEAFF	TGTGCCAGCAGCAAAGAAGGTTCAGGGGGAAGGACTGAAGCTTTCTTT
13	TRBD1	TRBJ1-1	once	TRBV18	CASSGTGDTEAFF	TGTGCCAGCTCAGGGACAGGGGACACTGAAGCTTTCTTT
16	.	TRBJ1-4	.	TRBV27	CASSLSTEVFNEKLFF	TGTGCCAGCAGTTTATCGACGGAGGTTTTTAATGAAAAACTGTTTTTT
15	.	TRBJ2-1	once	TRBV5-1	CASSLAAESYNEQFF	TGCGCCAGCAGCTTGGCAGCAGAGTCCTACAATGAGCAGTTCTTC
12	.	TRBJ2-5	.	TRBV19	CATPGNRETQYF	TGTGCCACCCCAGGGAACCGGGAGACCCAGTACTTC
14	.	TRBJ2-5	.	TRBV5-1	CASSLFHGGETQYF	TGCGCCAGCAGCTTGTTTCACGGGGGTGAGACCCAGTACTTC
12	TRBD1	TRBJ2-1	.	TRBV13	CASSSLTGGAFF	TGTGCCAGCAGCTCCTTGACAGGGGGAGCGTTCTTC
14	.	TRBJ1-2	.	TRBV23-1	CASSQSIGPGGYTF	TGCGCCAGCAGTCAATCGATAGGGCCTGGAGGCTACACCTTC
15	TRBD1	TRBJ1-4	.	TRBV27	CASSFVTGVGEKLFF	TGTGCCAGCAGTTTCGTGACAGGGGTCGGGGAAAAACTGTTTTTT
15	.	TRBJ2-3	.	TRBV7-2	CASSSSSWNTDTQYF	TGTGCCAGCAGCTCTTCTAGCTGGAACACAGATACGCAGTATTTT
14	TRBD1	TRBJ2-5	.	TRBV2	CASSTGTGVKTQYF	TGTGCCAGCAGTACGGGGACAGGTGTTAAGACCCAGTACTTC
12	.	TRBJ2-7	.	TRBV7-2	CASSFPWAEQYF	TGTGCCAGCAGCTTCCCCTGGGCCGAGCAGTACTTC
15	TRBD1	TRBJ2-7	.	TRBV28	CASSSGTGGFYEQYF	TGTGCCAGCAGTTCAGGGACAGGGGGCTTCTACGAGCAGTACTTC
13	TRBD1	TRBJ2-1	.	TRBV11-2	CASSDQGGYGQFF	TGTGCCAGCAGCGATCAAGGGGGCTACGGGCAGTTCTTC
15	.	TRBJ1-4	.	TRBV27	CASSSSGATNEKLFF	TGTGCCAGCAGTTCCTCAGGGGCAACTAATGAAAAACTGTTTTTT